The present TCR beta chain was sequenced within a study of OX40 agonist ivuxolimab in advanced cancers. Study-wide context: Participants averaged about 66 years of age (range about 23 to 80) and were over 75% male.

Sequencing used immunoSEQ multiplex PCR; TCRdb keeps in-frame clones, though not all of them. The sample records about 120,000 clones, 85% to 90% being singletons. On this clone itself: Its specificity is not known.

This CDR3 spans 17 amino acids. Trimming cost V 3 bases and J 9 bases, with 21 bases left between them. From germline, CDR1 is SGHVS and CDR2 FQNEAQ. Sampling times: baseline, cycle 4 day 1, cycle 7 day 1. Study-level points and caveats: On average, CD8+ T cells showed a greater number of expanded clones than CD4+.

The V gene is TRBV7-8, the J gene TRBJ1-6; a possible D gene is TRBD1 (5 bases). The input for sequencing was CD4+ or CD8+ T cells sorted from blood, taken in a trial of the OX40 agonist ivuxolimab. This receptor was identified in an adult with an advanced solid tumor such as melanoma, head and neck, liver or kidney cancer. The CDR3 spells CASSFRGKGQGSSPLHF. CDR3 DNA: TGTGCCAGCAGCTTTCGGGGGAAGGGCCAGGGAAGTTCACCCCTCCACTTT.